A single sample is the source of the 18 T cell receptor beta chains below, sequenced in a study of T-cell memory formation after mild COVID-19. TCRdb used MiXCR to reprocess the 5' RACE reads, holding one entry per CDR3 protein. This sample has 450,000 to 650,000 distinct CDR3 sequences, with around 21% found just once. The sample was PBMCs or a T cell subset sorted from them (not recorded which). The receptor set was obtained from an adult woman who had mild COVID-19 (a few samples of this study predate the infection). Cell type and time point are not known.

The rearrangement uses TRBV20-1 and TRBJ1-1; D remains ambiguous. The CDR3 has 13 amino acids. Per the germline V gene, CDR1 is DFQATT and CDR2 is SNEGSKA (reference sequence). V was shortened by 6 bases and J by 4 bases, with 15 bases between the two germline ends. DNA of the CDR3: TGCAGTGCGCCCTTAATGGGTCGCACTGAAGCTTTCTTT. Translation: CSAPLMGRTEAFF.

The chain carries TRBV7-8 and TRBJ2-7, with TRBD1 matching over 9 bases. Germline V lookup: CDR1 SGHVS, CDR2 FQNEAQ. The ends lost 5 bases at V and 2 bases at J; junction bases unmatched: 10. The CDR3 is 16 residues long. The CDR3 nucleotides are TGTGCCAGCAGCCCGATGGGACAGGGCAAAACCTACGAGCAGTACTTC. Its protein product is CASSPMGQGKTYEQYF.

This clonotype was seen at least ten times. CDR3 region: CASSPATRETQYF. As DNA, the CDR3 is TGTGCCAGCAGCCCGGCAACGAGGGAGACCCAGTACTTC. The genes are TRBV7-6 and TRBJ2-5; D is ambiguous. The CDR3 is 13 residues long. The V gene lost 5 bases and the J gene lost 5 bases, with 12 bases spanning the gap. Germline values: CDR1 SGHVS, CDR2 FNYEAQ. The full variable domain, in which reference TRBV7-6 and TRBJ2-5 provide the parts outside the CDR3, is GAGVSQSPRYKVTKRGQDVALRCDPISGHVSLYWYRQALGQGPEFLTYFNYEAQQDKSGLPNDRFSAERPEGSISTLTIQRTEQRDSAMYRCASSPATRETQYFGPGTRLLVL.

The chain is built from TRBV7-3 and TRBJ1-5; D uncertain. The V end lost 1 base, the J end lost 0 bases, and 10 bases lay between the germline ends. The CDR3 contains 16 residues. Per germline, CDR1 SGHTA and CDR2 FQGTGA. The CDR3 spells CASSLIGRYSNQPQHF. In DNA, the CDR3 is TGTGCCAGCAGCTTAATCGGCAGATATAGCAATCAGCCCCAGCATTTT.

Note on this clonotype: Being one base from a much bigger clone, this may be a read error. The V gene is TRBV7-8, the J gene TRBJ2-7; TRBD1 agrees at 9 bases. The CDR3 spans 17 residues. J gave up 2 bases and V 5 bases, and 13 bases lay outside the gene matches. Germline assignment: CDR1 SGHVS and CDR2 FQNEAQ. The CDR3 coding sequence is TGTGCCAGCAGCCCGGCGCAGCGGGACAGGGTCGCCTACGAGCAGTACTTC. This translates into CASSPAQRDRVAYEQYF. The full variable domain, with the rest looked up from reference TRBV7-8 and TRBJ2-7, is GAGVSQSPRYKVAKRGQDVALRCDPISGHVSLFWYQQALGQGPEFLTYFQNEAQLDKSGLPSDRFFAERPEGSVSTLKIQRTQQEDSAVYLCASSPAQRDRVAYEQYFGPGTRLTVT.

This clonotype was counted at least ten times. The gene calls are TRBV7-3 and TRBJ2-1, with TRBD2 matching 8 bases. The CDR3 runs to 12 residues. The V gene's germline CDR1 is SGHTA and CDR2 FQGTGA. Losses at the gene ends were 5 bases for V and 7 bases for J; bases not matched to a gene: 1. CDR3 sequence: CASSPGGNEQFF. The CDR3 DNA sequence: TGTGCCAGCAGCCCGGGGGGGAATGAGCAGTTCTTC.

This clonotype was observed a few times. V is TRBV5-1 and J is TRBJ1-2, with 8 bases fitting TRBD1. The junction had 7 bases not matched to a gene; V was cut back by 4 bases and J by 2 bases. This CDR3 is 15 amino acids long. Germline-derived CDR1 and CDR2 are SGHRS and YFSETQ. The CDR3 DNA reads as TGCGCCAGCAGCCCCCCCGGGACAGGCAACTATGGCTACACCTTC. Protein sequence: CASSPPGTGNYGYTF.

The chain is built from TRBV5-1 and TRBJ2-1; D remains ambiguous. Deletions cut 3 bases from V and 8 bases from J, with 12 bases between. The CDR3 consists of 13 residues. Germline CDR1 SGHRS, CDR2 YFSETQ. CDR3 nucleotides: TGCGCCAGCAGCTCCCCCTCCCCCCATGAGCAGTTCTTC. Translation: CASSSPSPHEQFF.

This clonotype showed up just a few times. The chain couples TRBV12-3 or TRBV12-4 to TRBJ1-1; TRBD1 aligns across 7 bases. CDR3 length equals 15 residues. The ends lost 7 bases at V and 1 base at J; junction bases unmatched: 9. The CDR3 here is CASTLPGDRNTEAFF. The CDR3 DNA sequence: TGTGCCAGCACCCTCCCTGGGGACAGGAACACTGAAGCTTTCTTT.

This clonotype was observed a few times. This chain connects TRBV7-9 to TRBJ2-1; D ambiguous. V was trimmed by 2 bases and J by 4 bases, leaving 18 bases between them. The CDR3 has 17 residues. Germline assignment: CDR1 SEHNR and CDR2 FQNEAQ (reference sequence). The CDR3 DNA reads as TGTGCCAGCAGCTTACTCCCCGGACCTAATTCTTACAATGAGCAGTTCTTC. This encodes CASSLLPGPNSYNEQFF.

The table lists this clonotype with a few counts. V is TRBV24-1 and J is TRBJ2-1, with no clear D. There are 13 residues in the CDR3. Looked up from germline, CDR1 is KGHDR and CDR2 is SFDVKD. The ends were cut back, 6 bases at V and 4 bases at J, with 9 bases in the middle. The DNA for the CDR3 is TGTGCCACCAGTCTGGATGGGTACAATGAGCAGTTCTTC. This encodes CATSLDGYNEQFF.

This clonotype has more than one count but fewer than ten. At one boundary the junction diverges from the germline segment, which might be a read error. J is TRBJ1-2 and V is TRBV5-4; perhaps TRBD1 as D (5 bases). The CDR3 consists of 13 residues. CDR1 and CDR2 (germline): SGHNT, YYREEE (reference sequence). As DNA, the CDR3 is TGTGCCAGCAGTTTGGCAGGGCGCTATGGCTACACCTTC. Its protein is CASSLAGRYGYTF.

The rearrangement links TRBV27 to TRBJ2-7; 15 nucleotides line up with TRBD2. The CDR3 totals 17 residues. Losses at the gene ends were 5 bases for V and 2 bases for J; bases not matched to a gene: 7. Germline CDR1 MNHEY, CDR2 SMNVEV (reference sequence). DNA of the CDR3: TGTGCCAGCAGTCGGGGACTAGCGGGGGGTACTACCTACGAGCAGTACTTC. Translated, it gives CASSRGLAGGTTYEQYF.

The genes are TRBV10-3 and TRBJ2-7; D is undetermined. The CDR3 consists of 14 residues. V lost 0 bases and J lost 6, with 12 bases in between. Germline loops: CDR1 ENHRY, CDR2 SYGVKD. The CDR3 region has the DNA TGTGCCATCAGTGAGTCAGAGTTCGACGGCGAGCAGTACTTC. It encodes CAISESEFDGEQYF.

This clonotype has only a few counts. The chain employs TRBV20-1 and TRBJ1-3, with D unclear. Trimming left V 1 base short and J 0 bases short, with 13 bases between. Germline CDR1 DFQATT, CDR2 SNEGSKA (reference sequence). There are 16 residues in the CDR3. CDR3 bases: TGCAGTGCTAGAGGGCTATCGGCCCTCTCTGGAAACACCATATATTTT. Amino acid sequence: CSARGLSALSGNTIYF.

V and J are TRBV7-9 and TRBJ1-2; possibly TRBD1 for D (6 bases). With 1 base removed from V and 8 bases from J, the gap between germline ends came to 14 bases. This CDR3 has 14 amino acids. Germline lookup yields CDR1 SEHNR and CDR2 FQNEAQ (reference sequence). The CDR3: CASSLESGQSGYTF. CDR3 DNA: TGTGCCAGCAGCTTAGAGTCCGGACAGAGCGGCTACACCTTC.

The chain recombines TRBV25-1 with TRBJ2-2; tentatively, D is TRBD1 (5 bases). The CDR3 runs to 13 residues. V lost 4 bases to trimming and J lost 6 bases, with 9 bases between them. Germline CDR1 reads MGHDK; CDR2 reads SYGVNS. The CDR3 DNA sequence: TGTGCCAGCAGTGGGCAGGGTGCCGGGGAGCTGTTTTTT. It is translated as CASSGQGAGELFF.

This sequence joins TRBV20-1 and TRBJ2-1; 15 bases match TRBD2. After removal of 0 bases from V and 4 bases from J, the junction contained 10 bases not matched to a gene. This CDR3 is built from 19 residues. CDR1 and CDR2 (germline): DFQATT, SNEGSKA (reference sequence). In DNA form, the CDR3 reads TGCAGTGCTAGAGAGAGACTGGGACTAGCGGGAGGATTATACAATGAGCAGTTCTTC. This codes for CSARERLGLAGGLYNEQFF.